The 28 T cell receptor beta chains below come from one sample, sequenced in a study of blood T cell repertoires in COVID-19. The table came from immunoSEQ multiplex PCR; TCRdb's copy has only in-frame clones and leaves some out. The top ten clones hold 15% of a sample with about 65,000 clones, about 81% of them seen once. Sequenced material: peripheral blood. The receptors were sampled from a man aged 80 or over with acute or convalescent COVID-19.

The rearrangement uses TRBV6-6 and TRBJ2-7, with 8 bases that match TRBD1. The germline V gene encodes CDR1 MNHNY and CDR2 SVGAGI (reference sequence). The CDR3 has 13 residues. Trimming at V came to 5 bases and at J to 4 bases, leaving 4 bases not matched to a gene. The CDR3 protein is CASSGTGVYEQYF. The CDR3 coding sequence is TGTGCCAGCAGTGGGACAGGCGTGTACGAGCAGTACTTC.

This sequence joins TRBV6-1 and TRBJ1-3; maybe TRBD1 (6 bases). With 11 bases removed from V and 2 bases from J, the gap between germline ends came to 10 bases. Germline lookup yields CDR1 MNHNS and CDR2 SASEGT. This CDR3 is 12 amino acids long. The CDR3 region is CASEGAGNTIYF. For the CDR3, the DNA is TGTGCCTCCGAGGGGGCTGGAAACACCATATATTTT.

In its sample, this clone was seen a few times. This CDR3 is CASSLGTVEAFF. The CDR3 DNA sequence: TGTGCCAGCAGCTTAGGAACAGTTGAAGCTTTCTTT. The rearrangement uses TRBV7-2 and TRBJ1-1; the D is unclear. V lost 1 base, J lost 7 bases, and 7 bases lay in between. Germline V lookup: CDR1 SGHTA, CDR2 FQGNSA. This CDR3 has 12 residues.

The chain combines TRBV4-2 with TRBJ2-2, with TRBD2 matching 13 bases. The V and J ends lost 1 base and 7 bases, in that order; junction bases with no gene match: 6. This CDR3 comprises 17 residues. Germline V gene sequence: CDR1 LGHNA, CDR2 YNFKEQ. CDR3 loop: CASSQGPGLAGDGELFF. For the CDR3, the DNA is TGTGCCAGCAGCCAAGGACCCGGACTAGCGGGAGACGGGGAGCTGTTTTTT.

The chain carries TRBV4-2 and TRBJ2-3; 12 bases fit TRBD2. Germline assignment: CDR1 LGHNA and CDR2 YNFKEQ. The trim removed 0 bases at V and 3 bases at J, leaving 4 bases unmatched. This CDR3 contains 17 residues. The CDR3 reads CASSQDPSGGETDTQYF. Written as DNA, the CDR3 is TGTGCCAGCAGCCAAGACCCTAGCGGGGGGGAAACAGATACGCAGTATTTT.

V usage is TRBV12-3 or TRBV12-4 and J usage is TRBJ1-2; D is possibly TRBD1 (5 bases). V was shortened by 8 bases and J by 4 bases, with 14 bases between the two germline ends. The CDR3 sequence is 13 residues long. The CDR3 nucleotides are TGTGCCAGCCGCAGGGCCCTCGGCTATGGCTACACCTTC. This codes for CASRRALGYGYTF.

This chain uses TRBV29-1 with TRBJ2-2, with TRBD2 matching 9 bases. The CDR3 has 14 residues. Unmatched junction bases numbered 9, after V lost 6 bases and J lost 7 bases. Germline CDR1 is SQVTM and CDR2 is ANQGSEA. In DNA, the CDR3 is TGCAGCGTATCTAGCGGGGTTATGATCGGGGAGCTGTTTTTT. Amino acid sequence: CSVSSGVMIGELFF.

The rearrangement uses TRBV18 and TRBJ1-2, with D possibly matching TRBD1 (6 bases). The V gene lost 6 bases and the J gene lost 2 bases, with 16 bases spanning the gap. In germline, CDR1 is KGHSH, CDR2 LQKENI. This CDR3 spans 15 amino acids. CDR3 protein: CASSPRPDRNYGYTF. CDR3 nucleotides: TGTGCCAGCTCGCCGCGGCCGGACAGAAACTATGGCTACACCTTC.

This sequence joins TRBV7-2 and TRBJ2-3; D ambiguous. There are 14 residues in the CDR3. Germline V lookup: CDR1 SGHTA, CDR2 FQGNSA. Between the trimmed V and J ends, which lost 2 bases and 0 bases, there was a span of 6 bases. The CDR3 spells CASSLLSSTDTQYF. CDR3 DNA sequence: TGTGCCAGCAGCTTATTATCTAGCACAGATACGCAGTATTTT.

This clone was detected only a few times. V usage is TRBV19 and J usage is TRBJ2-2; 7 bases agree with TRBD1. CDR1 LNHDA and CDR2 SQIVND come from the germline V gene (reference sequence). V trimming: 10 bases; J trimming: 4 bases; junction bases outside the gene matches: 9. This CDR3 comprises 14 residues. As DNA, the CDR3 is TGTGCCACACTCGACAGGGCGGGCACCGGGGAGCTGTTTTTT. Translating gives CATLDRAGTGELFF. Variable domain in full (rest from reference TRBV19 and TRBJ2-2): DGGITQSPKYLFRKEGQNVTLSCEQNLNHDAMYWYRQDPGQGLRLIYYSQIVNDFQKGDIAEGYSVSREKKESFPLTVTSAQKNPTAFYLCATLDRAGTGELFFGEGSRLTVL.

Here the CDR3 reads CASSTGQNNQPQHF. Here the CDR3 DNA reads TGCGCCAGCAGCACGGGACAGAACAATCAGCCCCAGCATTTT. This rearrangement joins TRBV4-1 to TRBJ1-5; TRBD1 matches 7 bases. Germline CDR1 reads MGHRA; CDR2 reads YSYEKL. This CDR3 is 14 amino acids long. The V gene end was trimmed by 5 bases and the J gene end by 3 bases; junction bases not matched to a gene: 4.

V gene TRBV15 combines with J gene TRBJ2-3, with 11 bases lining up with TRBD2. The CDR3 covers 16 residues. CDR1 is LNHNV and CDR2 is YYDKDF in the germline V gene (reference sequence). Trimming removed 0 bases from V and 5 bases from J; junction bases left unmatched: 4. The CDR3 sequence: CATSRDLAGGLDTQYF. CDR3 nucleotide sequence: TGTGCCACCAGCAGAGATTTAGCGGGGGGGCTAGATACGCAGTATTTT.

The chain employs TRBV6-1 and TRBJ2-2; D gene ambiguous. This CDR3 is built from 12 residues. Germline-derived CDR1 and CDR2 are MNHNS and SASEGT. V lost 2 bases and J lost 7, with 5 bases in between. The chain's CDR3 is CASSEISGELFF. In DNA, the CDR3 is TGTGCCAGCAGTGAAATTAGCGGGGAGCTGTTTTTT.

CDR3 loop: CASSPPLAAGTDTQYF. CDR3 nucleotide sequence: TGCGCCAGCAGCCCCCCCTTGGCGGCTGGCACAGATACGCAGTATTTT. The chain employs TRBV5-1 and TRBJ2-3; D unclear. This CDR3 is built from 16 residues. Trimming removed 4 bases at V and 1 base at J, with 16 bases between. Germline V lookup: CDR1 SGHRS, CDR2 YFSETQ.

The rearrangement links TRBV29-1 to TRBJ1-2; no clear D gene. CDR3 length: 14 residues. Germline CDR1 is SQVTM and CDR2 is ANQGSEA. V was pared by 7 bases and J by 7 bases, with 22 bases between. CDR3 in amino acids: CSAEGSGSVGGYTF. In DNA, the CDR3 is TGCAGCGCAGAGGGTTCGGGGTCGGTAGGTGGCTACACCTTC.

This sequence joins TRBV19 and TRBJ1-1, with D possibly being TRBD1 (5 bases). With 2 bases removed from V and 8 bases from J, the gap between germline ends came to 9 bases. This CDR3 contains 12 residues. Per the germline V gene, CDR1 is LNHDA and CDR2 is SQIVND (reference sequence). As DNA, the CDR3 is TGTGCCAGTAGTATAAAAACAGGAGAAGCTTTCTTT. This gives the protein CASSIKTGEAFF.

The chain joins TRBV27 to TRBJ1-5; D is possibly TRBD1 (6 bases). V gave up 6 bases and J gave up 0 bases, with 9 bases separating them. This CDR3 is 14 amino acids long. Germline assignment: CDR1 MNHEY and CDR2 SMNVEV (reference sequence). The CDR3 loop is CASSIRGSNQPQHF. The CDR3 nucleotides read TGTGCCAGCAGCATCAGGGGTAGCAATCAGCCCCAGCATTTT.

V and J are TRBV11-2 and TRBJ2-6; tentatively, D is TRBD2 (5 bases). The CDR3 is 16 residues long. V gave up 5 bases and J gave up 2 bases, with 13 bases separating them. Germline V gene sequence: CDR1 SGHAT, CDR2 FQNNGV. CDR3 bases: TGTGCCAGCAGCGCGCGGTGGGGAGCTGGGGCCAACGTCCTGACTTTC. It specifies CASSARWGAGANVLTF.

This clone came up once. The chain combines TRBV5-1 with TRBJ1-3; D perhaps matches TRBD1 (5 bases). This CDR3 is 17 amino acids long. Germline V gene lookup returns CDR1 SGHRS and CDR2 YFSETQ. The V gene lost 0 bases and the J gene lost 2 bases, with 15 bases spanning the gap. The chain's CDR3 is CASSLVDIRVAGNTIYF. The CDR3 DNA reads TGCGCCAGCAGCTTGGTGGACATTCGCGTTGCTGGAAACACCATATATTTT. Drawing the rest from reference TRBV5-1 and TRBJ1-3, the complete variable domain is KAGVTQTPRYLIKTRGQQVTLSCSPISGHRSVSWYQQTPGQGLQFLFEYFSETQRNKGNFPGRFSGRQFSNSRSEMNVSTLELGDSALYLCASSLVDIRVAGNTIYFGEGSWLTVV.

The gene calls are TRBV2 and TRBJ2-5; D perhaps matches TRBD1 (6 bases). The CDR3 has 14 residues. Trimming removed 5 bases from V and 3 bases from J, with 13 bases in between. Germline loops: CDR1 SNHLY, CDR2 FYNNEI. CDR3 in amino acids: CASSSGTQEETQYF. The CDR3 DNA follows: TGTGCCAGCAGTTCCGGGACACAAGAAGAGACCCAGTACTTC.

The rearrangement links TRBV18 to TRBJ1-1; 9 nucleotides line up with TRBD1. Germline V lookup: CDR1 KGHSH, CDR2 LQKENI. This CDR3 spans 14 amino acids. Germline trimming cut 5 bases from V and 4 bases from J; bases unmatched to any gene: 5. CDR3 sequence reads: CASSGTGGFTEAFF. The CDR3 bases are TGTGCCAGCTCAGGTACAGGGGGCTTCACTGAAGCTTTCTTT.

This clone turned up a few times. The chain joins TRBV6-5 to TRBJ1-3; D remains unclear. CDR1 MNHEY and CDR2 SVGAGI come from the germline V gene. The CDR3 runs 15 residues. V was shortened by 8 bases and J by 4 bases, with 18 bases between the two germline ends. The CDR3 coding sequence is TGTGCCAGCGGGGAGAGGATGGGGTCAGGAAACACCATATATTTT. This translates into CASGERMGSGNTIYF.

This clone appeared a few times. The CDR3 bases are TGTGCCAGCAGCCGGGTCCCATGGGGGCCCTCCTACGAGCAGTACTTC. Protein: CASSRVPWGPSYEQYF. The V gene is TRBV3-1 (or the pseudogene TRBV3-2), the J gene TRBJ2-7, with TRBD1 as a possible D gene (6 bases). The CDR3 covers 16 residues. Per the germline V gene, CDR1 is LGHDT and CDR2 is YNNKEL (reference sequence). V gave up 4 bases and J gave up 0 bases, with 16 bases separating them.

The rearrangement joins TRBV10-3 to TRBJ1-5, with a tentative D call TRBD1 (6 bases). The germline V gene has CDR1 ENHRY and CDR2 SYGVKD. CDR3 length equals 14 residues. V lost 4 bases, J lost 6 bases, and 13 bases lay in between. This CDR3 reads CAISGIQGTQPQHF. The CDR3, as DNA: TGTGCCATCAGTGGGATACAGGGAACTCAGCCCCAGCATTTT.

V usage is TRBV7-8 and J usage is TRBJ1-5; perhaps TRBD1 as D (6 bases). Between the trimmed V and J ends, which lost 2 bases and 1 base, there was a span of 12 bases. This CDR3 has 16 amino acids. Germline values: CDR1 SGHVS, CDR2 FQNEAQ. CDR3 amino acids: CASSLSTGSSNQPQHF. DNA of the CDR3: TGTGCCAGCAGCTTAAGCACAGGGAGCAGCAATCAGCCCCAGCATTTT.

This clone appeared a few times. The V gene is TRBV7-9, the J gene TRBJ1-2; D unresolved. The length of the CDR3 is 13 residues. With 1 base removed from V and 8 bases from J, the gap between germline ends came to 11 bases. The germline V gene encodes CDR1 SEHNR and CDR2 FQNEAQ (reference sequence). The CDR3 DNA follows: TGTGCCAGCAGCTTAGAAGTCCGAGCAGGCTACACCTTC. Translating it yields CASSLEVRAGYTF.

The table lists this clone with a few counts. The rearrangement uses TRBV5-4 and TRBJ1-2, with 7 bases aligning to TRBD1. The CDR3 totals 15 residues. V dropped 6 bases and J dropped 2; count of bases not matched to a gene: 10. Germline V gives CDR1 SGHNT, CDR2 YYREEE (reference sequence). Here the CDR3 DNA reads TGTGCCAGCACCACCCTGACAGGGACGAACTATGGCTACACCTTC. Its protein product is CASTTLTGTNYGYTF.

The chain combines TRBV27 with TRBJ2-7; TRBD2 matches 13 bases. The V and J ends lost 5 bases and 6 bases, in that order; junction bases with no gene match: 10. In germline, CDR1 is MNHEY, CDR2 SMNVEV (reference sequence). The CDR3 spans 16 residues. The chain's CDR3 is CASSKLAGGFPGEQYF. The CDR3 DNA sequence: TGTGCCAGCAGTAAACTAGCGGGGGGGTTCCCCGGCGAGCAGTACTTC.